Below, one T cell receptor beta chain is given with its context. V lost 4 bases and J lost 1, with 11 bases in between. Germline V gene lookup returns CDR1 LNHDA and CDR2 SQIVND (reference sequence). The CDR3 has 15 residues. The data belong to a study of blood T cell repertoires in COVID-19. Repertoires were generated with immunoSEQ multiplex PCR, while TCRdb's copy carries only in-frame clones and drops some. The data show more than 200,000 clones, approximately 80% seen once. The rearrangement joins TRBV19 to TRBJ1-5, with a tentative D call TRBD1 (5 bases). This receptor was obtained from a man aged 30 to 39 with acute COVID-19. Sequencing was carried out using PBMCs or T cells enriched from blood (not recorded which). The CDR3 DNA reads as TGTGCCAGTAGTAGTTCGGGGGGGAGCAATCAGCCCCAGCATTTT. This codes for CASSSSGGSNQPQHF.